These 10 T cell receptor beta chains originate from one sample sequenced in a study of T-cell reconstitution after alpha-beta-depleted transplantation in children. It was with unique molecular identifiers that the TCRbeta library was prepared. TCRdb re-called the PCR reads with MiXCR, one entry per CDR3 protein. The profile covers just over 950,000 distinct CDR3 sequences, with roughly 29% appearing a single time and over 25% taken by the ten largest. The sequenced sample was PBMCs, mostly from graft donor cells, obtained 360 days after TCRalphabeta/CD19-depleted stem cell transplant. Receptor source: a boy less than two years old who had a stem cell transplant for SCID, so the T cells may come from the graft donor.

V and J are TRBV4-3 and TRBJ2-7; a weak D match, TRBD1 (6 bases). Germline V lookup: CDR1 LGHNA, CDR2 YSLEER. Deletions cut 5 bases from V and 1 base from J, with 15 bases between. The CDR3 is made up of 15 amino acids. The CDR3 here is CASSWRQGTSYEQYF. CDR3 nucleotide sequence: TGCGCCAGCAGCTGGAGGCAGGGGACGTCCTACGAGCAGTACTTC.

The chain combines TRBV30 with TRBJ2-7; D unresolved. V lost 0 bases, J lost 2 bases, and 8 bases lay in between. Germline lookup yields CDR1 GTSNPN and CDR2 SVGIG (reference sequence). This CDR3 spans 13 amino acids. CDR3 region: CAWSVAGAYEQYF. CDR3 in DNA: TGTGCCTGGAGTGTCGCCGGTGCCTACGAGCAGTACTTC.

V is TRBV5-1 and J is TRBJ2-2, with D perhaps matching TRBD2 (5 bases). The CDR3 is 15 amino acids. CDR1 SGHRS and CDR2 YFSETQ come from the germline V gene. Trimming pared 3 bases from V and 0 bases from J, leaving 9 bases between. The CDR3 is CASSSGSSNTGELFF. In DNA, the CDR3 is TGCGCCAGCAGCTCGGGAAGTTCGAACACCGGGGAGCTGTTTTTT.

This chain links TRBV13 with TRBJ2-5; D not resolved. Trimming pared 1 base from V and 6 bases from J, leaving 15 bases between. This CDR3 has 15 amino acids. Looked up from germline, CDR1 is PRHDT and CDR2 is FYEKMQ (reference sequence). The CDR3 DNA is TGTGCCAGCAGCTTAGTAACTATAAACGGCAAGACCCAGTACTTC. This codes for CASSLVTINGKTQYF.

The chain employs TRBV7-6 and TRBJ1-4; D call uncertain. Per germline, CDR1 SGHVS and CDR2 FNYEAQ. Trimming pared 5 bases from V and 0 bases from J, leaving 7 bases between. This CDR3 has 14 amino acids. In DNA, the CDR3 is TGTGCCAGCAGCAAAACAGCAACTAATGAAAAACTGTTTTTT. It is translated as CASSKTATNEKLFF.

The V call is TRBV6-2 or TRBV6-3, the J call TRBJ2-1, with 13 bases that match TRBD2. Trimming removed 2 bases from V and 6 bases from J; junction bases left unmatched: 7. CDR3 length equals 17 residues. The germline V gene encodes CDR1 MNHEY and CDR2 SVGEGT. For the CDR3, the DNA is TGTGCCAGCAGTTACGAGCTAACTAGCGGGGGGGCCAATGAGCAGTTCTTC. Its translation: CASSYELTSGGANEQFF.

The rearrangement joins TRBV12-3 or TRBV12-4 to TRBJ2-1; D is undetermined. The CDR3 extends over 13 amino acids. Trimming shortened V by 5 bases and J by 13 bases, and 18 bases separated the two germline ends. CDR3 region: CASSPSGWPYQFF. The CDR3, as DNA: TGTGCCAGCAGTCCCAGTGGTTGGCCCTACCAGTTCTTC.

The chain is built from TRBV5-1 and TRBJ2-7; D ambiguous. There are 14 residues in the CDR3. V was clipped by 0 bases and J by 10 bases, with 17 bases between them. Germline CDR1 and CDR2: SGHRS and YFSETQ. The CDR3 bases are TGCGCCAGCAGCTTGGTCGGAGATTGGATTATTCAGTACTTC. Protein product: CASSLVGDWIIQYF. Looking up the rest from reference TRBV5-1 and TRBJ2-7 gives the full variable domain: KAGVTQTPRYLIKTRGQQVTLSCSPISGHRSVSWYQQTPGQGLQFLFEYFSETQRNKGNFPGRFSGRQFSNSRSEMNVSTLELGDSALYLCASSLVGDWIIQYFGPGTRLTVT.

The chain has TRBV10-3 and TRBJ2-1; TRBD2 matches 10 bases. V gave up 9 bases and J gave up 8 bases; unmatched junction bases: 25. Germline CDR1 reads ENHRY; CDR2 reads SYGVKD. The CDR3 sequence is 19 residues long. CDR3 protein: CAIQTPSGGPTYASDEQFF. The CDR3 DNA reads TGTGCCATACAGACCCCTAGCGGGGGCCCCACATATGCCTCGGATGAGCAGTTCTTC.

This chain uses TRBV30 with TRBJ2-3; TRBD1 matches 8 bases. The germline V gene has CDR1 GTSNPN and CDR2 SVGIG (reference sequence). J gave up 5 bases and V 5 bases, and 12 bases lay outside the gene matches. This CDR3 comprises 15 residues. CDR3 region: CAWGSGGSGVDTQYF. The CDR3 DNA follows: TGTGCCTGGGGCTCAGGGGGCAGTGGGGTAGATACGCAGTATTTT.